Listed here are 29 T cell receptor beta chains from one sample, sequenced in a study of OX40 agonist ivuxolimab in advanced cancers. Some clones are missing from TCRdb's copy, which holds only in-frame ones; the method was immunoSEQ multiplex PCR. Of about 73,000 clones in the sample, just under 90% were seen once. The sequencing here drew on CD4+ or CD8+ T cells sorted from blood, taken in a trial of the OX40 agonist ivuxolimab. Source of these receptors: an adult with an advanced solid tumor such as melanoma, head and neck, liver or kidney cancer.

This clone has just one count. The chain combines TRBV1 with TRBJ2-7. TRBV1 is a known pseudogene. The CDR3 loop spans 17 amino acids. CDR3 loop: CTSSQVLIHGGTYEQYF. CDR3 sequence (DNA): TGCACCAGCAGCCAAGTCTTGATACATGGGGGTACCTACGAGCAGTACTTC.

V gene TRBV27 combines with J gene TRBJ1-2, with 7 bases identical to TRBD1. The germline CDR1 and CDR2 sequences are MNHEY and SMNVEV (reference sequence). V shed 1 base, J shed 5 bases, and the junction held 7 bases outside the gene matches. This CDR3 has 15 amino acids. CDR3 protein: CASSLFGSGGYGYTF. The CDR3 bases are TGTGCCAGCAGTTTATTTGGGTCAGGGGGGTATGGCTACACCTTC.

In DNA, the CDR3 is TGTGCCAGCAGTTCTAGCGGGATCCCTACGCAGTATTTT. Its translation: CASSSSGIPTQYF. The chain employs TRBV28 and TRBJ2-3; 9 bases fit TRBD2. V lost 4 bases and J lost 8; bases outside the gene matches: 4. The length of the CDR3 is 13 residues. Germline V CDR1 and CDR2: MDHEN, SYDVKM. The variable domain in full, with the rest retrieved from reference TRBV28 and TRBJ2-3, is DVKVTQSSRYLVKRTGEKVFLECVQDMDHENMFWYRQDPGLGLRLIYFSYDVKMKEKGDIPEGYSVSREKKERFSLILESASTNQTSMYLCASSSSGIPTQYFGPGTRLTVL.

This clone was seen just once. The rearrangement joins TRBV18 to TRBJ2-6; D remains unclear. Germline lookup yields CDR1 KGHSH and CDR2 LQKENI. Trimming took 3 bases from V and 4 from J, leaving 7 bases between them. This CDR3 has 14 residues. The CDR3 nucleotides are TGTGCCAGCTCACCTAGGGCGGGGGCCAACGTCCTGACTTTC. Residues: CASSPRAGANVLTF.

The chain recombines TRBV28 with TRBJ1-2, with D hard to call. Trimming stripped 7 bases from V and 4 bases from J, with 16 bases between. CDR1 is MDHEN and CDR2 is SYDVKM in the germline V gene. The CDR3 consists of 14 residues. Written as DNA, the CDR3 is TGTGCCAGCATCCCCGGACTCCCGGGCTATGGCTACACCTTC. It is translated as CASIPGLPGYGYTF.

The chain joins TRBV19 to TRBJ2-3; TRBD2 agrees at 12 bases. The trim removed 3 bases at V and 2 bases at J, leaving 3 bases unmatched. Looked up from germline, CDR1 is LNHDA and CDR2 is SQIVND (reference sequence). The CDR3 spans 16 residues. The CDR3 DNA reads TGTGCCAGTAGTATCGGACTAGCGGGATACACAGATACGCAGTATTTT. Translating gives CASSIGLAGYTDTQYF.

The gene calls are TRBV5-1 and TRBJ2-7; possibly TRBD2 for D (5 bases). This CDR3 region has 15 residues. Germline V gene data show CDR1 as SGHRS and CDR2 as YFSETQ. V lost 4 bases, J lost 2 bases, and 16 bases lay in between. CDR3 sequence: CASSTDLAPTYEQYF. The CDR3 region has the DNA TGCGCCAGCAGCACCGACCTAGCTCCCACCTACGAGCAGTACTTC.

In this sample, this clone turned up once. This chain joins TRBV7-2 and TRBJ1-1; 9 bases agree with TRBD1. CDR3 length: 17 amino acids. Unmatched junction bases numbered 15, after V lost 6 bases and J lost 4 bases. Per the germline V gene, CDR1 is SGHTA and CDR2 is FQGNSA. CDR3 sequence: CASRLLRTGVLTTEAFF. The CDR3 DNA sequence: TGTGCCAGCAGACTATTACGGACAGGGGTCTTAACCACTGAAGCTTTCTTT.

The rearrangement joins TRBV28 to TRBJ2-1; possible D gene TRBD1, 8 bases. Germline V CDR1 and CDR2: MDHEN, SYDVKM. Trimming left V 5 bases short and J 4 bases short, with 18 bases between. The CDR3 contains 16 residues. The CDR3 DNA reads as TGTGCCAGCAGTCCCCAGGGGGCTAGCGGATACAATGAGCAGTTCTTC. Translating gives CASSPQGASGYNEQFF.

The chain employs TRBV6-1 and TRBJ1-5; D may be TRBD1 (6 bases). Between the trimmed V and J ends, which lost 3 bases and 4 bases, there was a span of 16 bases. Per germline, CDR1 MNHNS and CDR2 SASEGT. The CDR3 extends over 16 amino acids. The CDR3 spells CASSDLQGHGNQPQHF. The CDR3 coding sequence is TGTGCCAGCAGTGACCTACAGGGCCATGGAAATCAGCCCCAGCATTTT.

This clone was counted a single time. The rearrangement joins TRBV5-4 to TRBJ2-5; possibly TRBD2 for D (5 bases). V was shortened by 4 bases and J by 1 base, with 11 bases between the two germline ends. Germline V gene sequence: CDR1 SGHNT, CDR2 YYREEE (reference sequence). The CDR3 extends over 14 amino acids. The CDR3 coding sequence is TGTGCCAGCAGCCTCGGACTGGGCCAAGAGACCCAGTACTTC. This gives the protein CASSLGLGQETQYF. Combining the CDR3 with reference TRBV5-4 and TRBJ2-5 gives the whole variable domain ETGVTQSPTHLIKTRGQQVTLRCSSQSGHNTVSWYQQALGQGPQFIFQYYREEENGRGNFPPRFSGLQFPNYSSELNVNALELDDSALYLCASSLGLGQETQYFGPGTRLLVL.

The J gene is TRBJ2-1, the V gene TRBV14; no reliable D call. The CDR3 totals 15 residues. Deletions cut 0 bases from V and 3 bases from J, with 9 bases between. Germline values: CDR1 SGHDN, CDR2 FVKESK. CDR3 DNA sequence: TGTGCCAGCAGCCAAGAAGTAGCAGACTACAATGAGCAGTTCTTC. Its translation: CASSQEVADYNEQFF.

The chain uses TRBV9 and TRBJ2-5; 10 bases match TRBD2. With 2 bases clipped from V and 1 base from J, the junction kept 2 bases outside the gene matches. Germline CDR1 SGDLS, CDR2 YYNGEE. The CDR3 totals 15 residues. The CDR3 loop reads CASSVGTSAQETQYF. The CDR3 nucleotides read TGTGCCAGCAGCGTTGGGACTAGCGCCCAAGAGACCCAGTACTTC.

The chain employs TRBV5-1 and TRBJ2-3; 13 nucleotides line up with TRBD2. Trimming took 0 bases from V and 1 from J; bases not matched to a gene: 5. In germline, CDR1 is SGHRS, CDR2 YFSETQ. There are 18 residues in the CDR3. The CDR3: CASSLGTSGRAGTDTQYF. CDR3 nucleotides: TGCGCCAGCAGCTTGGGTACTAGCGGGAGGGCCGGCACAGATACGCAGTATTTT. Complete variable domain (other parts from reference TRBV5-1 and TRBJ2-3): KAGVTQTPRYLIKTRGQQVTLSCSPISGHRSVSWYQQTPGQGLQFLFEYFSETQRNKGNFPGRFSGRQFSNSRSEMNVSTLELGDSALYLCASSLGTSGRAGTDTQYFGPGTRLTVL.

V and J are TRBV11-3 and TRBJ2-3, with 8 bases fitting TRBD1. With 4 bases clipped from V and 3 bases from J, the junction kept 9 bases outside the gene matches. This CDR3 is built from 16 residues. CDR1 and CDR2 from the germline V gene are SGHNT and YENEEA. The CDR3 DNA follows: TGTGCCAGCAGCTCTTTCGGACAGGGTGGGACAGATACGCAGTATTTT. This gives the protein CASSSFGQGGTDTQYF.

In the case of this clone: The sample contains more than one DNA sequence encoding this CDR3. The V call is TRBV2, the J call TRBJ1-1; D not resolved. The CDR3 loop spans 11 amino acids. V lost 3 bases, J lost 3 bases, and 2 bases lay in between. In germline, CDR1 is SNHLY, CDR2 FYNNEI. The CDR3 DNA sequence: TGTGCCAGCAGTGAGTACACTGAAGCTTTCTTT. It specifies CASSEYTEAFF.

V gene TRBV11-2 combines with J gene TRBJ2-7, with a tentative D call TRBD1 (9 bases). The germline V gene has CDR1 SGHAT and CDR2 FQNNGV. The V end lost 3 bases, the J end lost 2 bases, and 17 bases lay between the germline ends. CDR3 length: 16 amino acids. CDR3 DNA: TGTGCCAGCAGCTTTAGCGGGACAGGGACTCCCTACGAGCAGTACTTC. The encoded protein is CASSFSGTGTPYEQYF.

This sequence joins TRBV27 and TRBJ2-7, with 10 bases lining up with TRBD2. CDR1 and CDR2 from the germline V gene are MNHEY and SMNVEV (reference sequence). V shed 6 bases, J shed 5 bases, and the junction held 4 bases outside the gene matches. This CDR3 is built from 13 residues. Here the CDR3 reads CASRSLAGHEQYF. In nucleotides, the CDR3 is TGTGCCAGCAGGTCACTAGCGGGACACGAGCAGTACTTC.

The chain combines TRBV7-9 with TRBJ2-5; no firm D call. CDR1 is SEHNR and CDR2 is FQNEAQ in the germline V gene (reference sequence). V lost 7 bases to trimming and J lost 3 bases, with 12 bases between them. The CDR3 has 13 amino acids. The CDR3 region is CASTITPKETQYF. CDR3 nucleotides: TGTGCCAGCACCATTACCCCTAAAGAGACCCAGTACTTC.

J is TRBJ2-1 and V is TRBV27; TRBD2 matches 14 bases. CDR3 length: 18 amino acids. Germline-derived CDR1 and CDR2 are MNHEY and SMNVEV (reference sequence). V lost 6 bases, J lost 0 bases, and 7 bases stayed unmatched. Written as DNA, the CDR3 is TGTGCCAGCAGCTGGGGACTAGCGGGAGTGGTCTCCTACAATGAGCAGTTCTTC. Translation gives CASSWGLAGVVSYNEQFF.

J is TRBJ1-6 and V is TRBV30; 7 nucleotides agree with TRBD1. V lost 1 base and J lost 8; bases outside the gene matches: 17. The CDR3 is 18 residues long. Germline-derived CDR1 and CDR2 are GTSNPN and SVGIG (reference sequence). The chain's CDR3 is CAWSARQGRTATDSPLHF. Written as DNA, the CDR3 is TGTGCCTGGAGTGCACGACAGGGTCGAACAGCCACCGATTCACCCCTCCACTTT.

The chain carries TRBV29-1 and TRBJ2-7; possibly TRBD2 for D (5 bases). Trimming cost V 7 bases and J 3 bases, with 16 bases left between them. Per the germline V gene, CDR1 is SQVTM and CDR2 is ANQGSEA. This CDR3 has 13 residues. The CDR3 sequence is CSASRSAGYEQYF. The DNA of the CDR3 is TGCAGCGCCTCACGGAGCGCGGGCTACGAGCAGTACTTC.

V usage is TRBV5-1 and J usage is TRBJ2-3; TRBD2 matches 10 bases. Germline CDR1 SGHRS, CDR2 YFSETQ. This CDR3 region has 18 residues. The junction had 18 bases not matched to a gene; V was cut back by 4 bases and J by 7 bases. CDR3 region: CASSTHLGVSGRANTQYF. The CDR3 DNA sequence: TGCGCCAGCAGCACCCACCTCGGGGTGAGCGGGAGGGCAAATACGCAGTATTTT.

The rearrangement uses TRBV10-1 and TRBJ2-1, with 7 bases that match TRBD2. V trimming: 2 bases; J trimming: 3 bases; junction bases outside the gene matches: 4. CDR3 length: 15 amino acids. Germline values: CDR1 WNHNN, CDR2 SYGVQD (reference sequence). CDR3 amino acids: CASSEDGRNYNEQFF. In DNA, the CDR3 is TGCGCCAGCAGTGAGGACGGGAGGAACTACAATGAGCAGTTCTTC.

V and J are TRBV19 and TRBJ2-7; D is unclear. The CDR3 is 13 amino acids. V was trimmed by 7 bases and J by 9 bases, leaving 19 bases between them. The germline V gene has CDR1 LNHDA and CDR2 SQIVND (reference sequence). The CDR3 DNA reads as TGTGCCAGTACCCTCACCCCAGGCGGTGCGCAGTACTTC. This sequence encodes CASTLTPGGAQYF. The whole variable domain, remainder taken from reference TRBV19 and TRBJ2-7, is DGGITQSPKYLFRKEGQNVTLSCEQNLNHDAMYWYRQDPGQGLRLIYYSQIVNDFQKGDIAEGYSVSREKKESFPLTVTSAQKNPTAFYLCASTLTPGGAQYFGPGTRLTVT.

The chain carries TRBV5-6 and TRBJ2-7; the match to TRBD2 covers 12 bases. The germline CDR1 and CDR2 sequences are SGHDT and YYEEEE. With 4 bases clipped from V and 4 bases from J, the junction kept 6 bases outside the gene matches. The CDR3 runs 15 residues. Here the CDR3 DNA reads TGTGCCAGCAGCCGACTAGCGGGAGTGATTTACGAGCAGTACTTC. Its translation is CASSRLAGVIYEQYF. The full variable domain, rest sourced from reference TRBV5-6 and TRBJ2-7, is DAGVTQSPTHLIKTRGQQVTLRCSPKSGHDTVSWYQQALGQGPQFIFQYYEEEERQRGNFPDRFSGHQFPNYSSELNVNALLLGDSALYLCASSRLAGVIYEQYFGPGTRLTVT.

The rearrangement joins TRBV4-2 to TRBJ1-5; D may be TRBD1 (6 bases). The V and J ends lost 3 bases and 5 bases respectively, with 8 bases between them. The CDR3 runs 13 residues. Germline CDR1 reads LGHNA; CDR2 reads YNFKEQ. In nucleotides, the CDR3 is TGTGCCAGCAGCCATTACAGGGATCAGCCCCAGCATTTT. Encoded protein: CASSHYRDQPQHF.

The J gene is TRBJ2-5, the V gene TRBV18; weak D call: TRBD2 (6 bases). The germline V gene encodes CDR1 KGHSH and CDR2 LQKENI. The CDR3 is 14 residues long. Trimming pared 3 bases from V and 2 bases from J, leaving 10 bases between. The CDR3 DNA follows: TGTGCCAGCTCACCCAGGACTACTCAAGAGACCCAGTACTTC. This codes for CASSPRTTQETQYF.

The J gene is TRBJ1-2, the V gene TRBV6-5, with TRBD1 identical over 8 bases. The CDR3 is 14 residues long. Germline CDR1 is MNHEY and CDR2 is SVGAGI. Trimming at V came to 6 bases and at J to 5 bases, leaving 8 bases not matched to a gene. The CDR3 bases are TGTGCCAGCAGCCCCAGCTGGACAGGGTATGGCTACACCTTC. Translated, it gives CASSPSWTGYGYTF.